A single T cell receptor (beta chain) is shown here with its context. The count of this clone is one. What antigen it recognizes has not been identified. No quality values exist for individual bases; no much larger clone is one base distant. Libraries were built with the immunoSEQ multiplex PCR assay. The paper's data handling went like this. During preprocessing, nonproductive sequences were removed, as were CDR3s that did not start with C, did not end with F or W, or were shorter than 7 amino acids. Antigen-specific clonotypes were called with the MANAFEST web app on the basis of expansion relative to the reference and to other culture wells. A clone counted as positive if significantly expanded in 2 of 3 replicate wells versus the reference culture at FDR below 0.05. To be called positive, a clone also had to show significant expansion compared with every other tandem well and an odds ratio greater than 5. Pairwise Levenshtein distance, computed with the stringdist R package after three terminal residues were trimmed from each end, was used as the measure of CDR3 homology. TCRdb limited this immuneACCESS table to in-frame rearrangements with V and J called. A share of clones is missing; checked studies link under half to unresolved V genes, and the rest is unexplained. V, J and clone size were drawn from that table, and D and trimming were deduced from the DNA. This sample comprises tens of thousands of clones, roughly 78% of them detected only once. The ten largest make up about 12% of the sample.

The sample belongs to a study of CD4 T cells in relation to SARS-CoV-2 and coronaviruses (dated by TCRdb to about 2021). The study in broad terms: In the ViraFEST assay, PBMCs were grown with antigen for 10 days, and TCR beta CDR3s were then sequenced to identify antigen-specific clonal expansions. Using patient-derived lymphoblastoid cell lines, the shared crossreactive spike epitopes were mapped to their HLA restriction. For other donors in the study, expansion assays were sequenced with a different, Illumina-based TCR-beta assay. The Adaptive Biotechnologies TCR-sequencing kit was used to sequence samples from three pre-COVID donors and the naive versus memory experiments, while other data came from Illumina-based sequencing. The negative reference condition was either a culture with an HIV-1 Nef peptide pool or a culture with no peptide. At the level of individual TCR clonotypes, the study measured memory CD4+ T cell crossreactivity between SARS-CoV-2 spike protein and common cold coronavirus spike proteins. What the authors observed across the whole study: Crossreactive clones showed significantly weaker SARS-CoV-2-driven expansion than monoreactive clones, consistent with antigenic imprinting. Memory CD4+ clonotypes crossrecognizing SARS-CoV-2 and at least one common cold coronavirus spike were found in 60% to 75% of donors. The study was constrained by small numbers of patients and of tested TCRs. Pre-pandemic and post-infection samples were not both contributed by any donor, so tracing of the source of pre-existing responses was limited. Because the crossreactivity analysis focused on spike protein, crossreactivity against other viral proteins was not assessed.

CD4+ T cells from unexposed donors were collected before the COVID-19 pandemic (2011-2018). Following 10 days of culture, the EasySep CD4+ T cell isolation kit was used to isolate CD4+ T cells. As cell number allowed, CD4+ T cells from unexposed donors were tested for reactivity to SARS-CoV-2 S and N and to four common cold coronavirus spike pools. Around 1.8 million PBMCs per well were cultured in IMDM with about 5.5% human AB serum and about 10 IU/ml IL-2. Half of the culture medium was replaced with fresh IL-2-containing medium on days 3 and 7. In general, triplicate replicate wells were used for every peptide culture condition. The leukapheresis product used for the unexposed donors was purchased from a commercial source. PBMCs were isolated from leukapheresis product or whole blood by Ficoll-Paque PLUS gradient centrifugation. PBMCs were either cryopreserved at -140 degrees C or used fresh in the expansion assay. The QIAamp Micro DNA Kit was used to extract genomic DNA from the CD4+ T cells.

CDR3 length: 20 amino acids, cysteine to phenylalanine. This entry keeps only the CDR3 DNA: 60 bases, framed from base 1. This clonotype was sampled from a human donor in good health. The V gene is TRBV7-5 and the J gene is TRBJ2-3; the table calls TRBD2, which could not be checked here. TRBV7-5 is given as a pseudogene. Sequenced sample: CD4+ T cells from PBMCs, cultured in vitro. Read as DNA, the sequence is TGTGCCAGAAGCCCCGCGGGGGGACGGCGTGCTCTCGCTTATACAGATACGCAGTATTTT. It codes for CARSPAGGRRALAYTDTQYF.